This T cell receptor beta chain came from a study of blood T cell repertoires in COVID-19. Across the whole study: Samples representing acute and convalescent COVID-19 were sourced from the United States, Italy and Spain.

Some clones are missing from TCRdb's copy, which holds only in-frame ones; the method was immunoSEQ multiplex PCR. The profile covers a few hundred thousand clones, with approximately 89% appearing a single time and around 4.6% taken by the ten largest. Only one count was recorded for this clone. Germline V CDR1 and CDR2: MGHRA, YSYEKL. The length of the CDR3 is 16 residues. V gave up 0 bases and J gave up 7 bases, with 18 bases separating them. This chain links TRBV4-1 with TRBJ1-2; D might be TRBD1 (5 bases). The source material was peripheral blood. This TCR came from a woman in her thirties or forties who had recovered from COVID-19. The DNA for the CDR3 is TGCGCCAGCAGCCAAGAAGGGAGGGCAGGGAGGAGTGGCTACACCTTC. This gives the protein CASSQEGRAGRSGYTF.